This TCR beta chain appears in the sequencing data of a study of T cells in Graves' hyperthyroidism and ophthalmopathy. Study-level background: Before treatment of any kind, peripheral blood was taken at initial diagnosis. Study-wide points: Within blood appeared most thyroid clonotypes that had expanded above 0.001.

This clonotype showed up just a few times. Its antigen is currently unknown. V lost 4 bases, J lost 2 bases, and 10 bases lay in between. This CDR3 contains 15 residues. Germline CDR1 reads SGHTS; CDR2 reads YDEGEE. Amplification targeted TCR beta CDR3 regions from RNA transcripts. In the first-round RT-PCR of the TCR CDR3, the HTBI primer set was used. In TCRdb, the multiplex PCR reads were re-called with MiXCR into one record per CDR3 protein. The repertoire holds more than 300,000 distinct CDR3 sequences, approximately 13% seen once, with about 11% in the top ten. Stable Graves' hyperthyroidism meant no ophthalmopathy progression within 18 months. The diagnoses drew upon clinical symptoms, serum thyroxine and TRAb, thyroid ultrasound and orbital computed tomography.

Material: blood. The TCR comes from a woman aged 60-75 years with Graves' hyperthyroidism. This chain connects TRBV5-8 to TRBJ2-6; no reliable D call. In DNA, the CDR3 is TGTGCCAGCAGCCGTAAACTGGCTGGGGCCAACGTCCTGACTTTC. Translation: CASSRKLAGANVLTF. The variable domain in full, completed from reference TRBV5-8 and TRBJ2-6, reads EAGVTQSPTHLIKTRGQQATLRCSPISGHTSVYWYQQALGLGLQFLLWYDEGEERNRGNFPPRFSGRQFPNYSSELNVNALELEDSALYLCASSRKLAGANVLTFGAGSRLTVL.